A single sample is the source of the 24 T cell receptor beta chains below, sequenced in a study of T cells in Graves' hyperthyroidism and ophthalmopathy. Researchers amplified the TCR beta CDR3 regions from RNA transcripts. The HTBI set primed first-round TCR CDR3 RT-PCR. TCRdb re-derived calls from the multiplex PCR reads in MiXCR, one entry per CDR3 protein. This sample yields hundreds of thousands of distinct CDR3 sequences, of which 15% to 20% are seen a single time; 35% to 40% belongs to the top ten. The sample was blood. The receptors stem from a man between 45 and 60 years old with Graves' ophthalmopathy.

This chain connects TRBV28 to TRBJ2-1, with D possibly being TRBD2 (5 bases). Germline CDR1 is MDHEN and CDR2 is SYDVKM. The V end lost 7 bases, the J end lost 8 bases, and 18 bases lay between the germline ends. This CDR3 contains 14 residues. The CDR3 region has the DNA TGTGCCAGCACCCCCGTGAGGGCCGACGATGAGCAGTTCTTC. Protein: CASTPVRADDEQFF.

This rearrangement joins TRBV18 to TRBJ2-7; weak D call: TRBD2 (7 bases). The CDR3 has 16 residues. V was pared by 1 base and J by 0 bases, with 13 bases between. Germline-derived CDR1 and CDR2 are KGHSH and LQKENI. CDR3 DNA sequence: TGTGCCAGCTCACCACAGGGGGGGGTGACCTCCTACGAGCAGTACTTC. The encoded protein is CASSPQGGVTSYEQYF.

V usage is TRBV5-1 and J usage is TRBJ2-1; 8 bases line up with TRBD2. CDR1 and CDR2 from the germline V gene are SGHRS and YFSETQ. CDR3 length: 18 amino acids. The V and J ends lost 0 bases and 7 bases, in that order; junction bases with no gene match: 15. This CDR3 is CASSLDGPAGEVRNEQFF. The CDR3 region has the DNA TGCGCCAGCAGCTTGGATGGACCAGCGGGAGAGGTTCGGAATGAGCAGTTCTTC.

This clonotype was counted only a few times. The J gene is TRBJ2-3, the V gene TRBV5-4; D gene ambiguous. Germline V gives CDR1 SGHNT, CDR2 YYREEE (reference sequence). V was shortened by 0 bases and J by 4 bases, with 9 bases between the two germline ends. The CDR3 has 14 amino acids. The CDR3 DNA reads TGTGCCAGCAGCTTGGTAGACCCAGCAGATACGCAGTATTTT. Translated, it gives CASSLVDPADTQYF.

This clonotype was observed a handful of times. V usage is TRBV30 and J usage is TRBJ1-5; D is unclear. Between the trimmed V and J ends, which lost 2 bases and 2 bases, there was a span of 7 bases. This CDR3 is 13 amino acids long. The germline V gene encodes CDR1 GTSNPN and CDR2 SVGIG (reference sequence). The CDR3 DNA sequence: TGTGCCTGGAGTTACGGGGGCAATCAGCCCCAGCATTTT. Translated: CAWSYGGNQPQHF.

The CDR3 protein is CASSTSGQHSYEQYF. CDR3 nucleotides: TGCGCCAGCAGCACCTCGGGACAGCACTCCTACGAGCAGTACTTC. V is TRBV5-1 and J is TRBJ2-7, with 7 nucleotides matching TRBD1. The CDR3 contains 15 residues. Losses at the gene ends were 4 bases for V and 0 bases for J; bases not matched to a gene: 7. The germline V gene has CDR1 SGHRS and CDR2 YFSETQ. Complete variable domain (other parts from reference TRBV5-1 and TRBJ2-7): KAGVTQTPRYLIKTRGQQVTLSCSPISGHRSVSWYQQTPGQGLQFLFEYFSETQRNKGNFPGRFSGRQFSNSRSEMNVSTLELGDSALYLCASSTSGQHSYEQYFGPGTRLTVT.

This clonotype was seen only a few times. The chain links TRBV6-2 or TRBV6-3 to TRBJ1-2, with TRBD1 as a possible D gene (5 bases). The germline V gene has CDR1 MNHEY and CDR2 SVGEGT. The V gene lost 0 bases and the J gene lost 8 bases, with 13 bases spanning the gap. CDR3 length: 14 amino acids. The CDR3 nucleotides read TGTGCCAGCAGTTACTCGAGGGACCGAAGAGGCTACACCTTC. Translated, it gives CASSYSRDRRGYTF.

J is TRBJ2-2 and V is TRBV6-1; D is possibly TRBD1 or TRBD2 (5 bases each). Trimming cost V 2 bases and J 3 bases, with 10 bases left between them. Germline loops: CDR1 MNHNS, CDR2 SASEGT. The CDR3 is 15 residues long. The CDR3 protein is CASSELGPYTGELFF. CDR3 DNA sequence: TGTGCCAGCAGTGAATTGGGACCTTACACCGGGGAGCTGTTTTTT.

This chain links TRBV9 with TRBJ2-3; 8 positions match TRBD2. The CDR3 is made up of 16 amino acids. The V segment lost 0 bases and the J segment 2 bases; nucleotides outside the gene matches: 5. Germline V gives CDR1 SGDLS, CDR2 YYNGEE. CDR3 in amino acids: CASSVAAGGLTDTQYF. Written as DNA, the CDR3 is TGTGCCAGCAGCGTAGCGGCGGGGGGCCTCACAGATACGCAGTATTTT.

The rearrangement uses TRBV19 and TRBJ2-1; possibly TRBD2 for D (5 bases). CDR1 is LNHDA, CDR2 SQIVND, per germline (reference sequence). The germline V and J ends were trimmed by 6 bases and 7 bases, with 7 bases remaining between them. This CDR3 comprises 11 residues. CDR3 amino acids: CASSAGNEQFF. The CDR3 DNA sequence: TGTGCCAGTAGCGCGGGTAATGAGCAGTTCTTC.

This clonotype was observed a few times. The rearrangement uses TRBV20-1 and TRBJ1-2; the match to TRBD1 covers 8 bases. The CDR3 covers 13 residues. Germline V lookup: CDR1 DFQATT, CDR2 SNEGSKA (reference sequence). V lost 4 bases, J lost 4 bases, and 5 bases stayed unmatched. The CDR3 reads CSAKDREIYGYTF. DNA of the CDR3: TGCAGTGCTAAGGACAGGGAAATCTATGGCTACACCTTC.

The chain links TRBV12-3 or TRBV12-4 to TRBJ2-3, with 15 nucleotides matching TRBD2. The CDR3 has 22 residues. J gave up 0 bases and V 1 base, and 14 bases lay outside the gene matches. The DNA of the CDR3 is TGTGCCAGCAGTTTAGAGGGGTTTAGAGGACTAGCGGGGGGGTCTAGCACAGATACGCAGTATTTT. Residues: CASSLEGFRGLAGGSSTDTQYF.

The rearrangement joins TRBV10-3 to TRBJ1-2; TRBD1 might be the D (6 bases). CDR3 size: 15 residues. Germline V CDR1 and CDR2: ENHRY, SYGVKD. V lost 1 base and J lost 8, with 17 bases in between. CDR3 sequence reads: CAISELSTGAEGYTF. As DNA, the CDR3 is TGTGCCATCAGTGAGTTATCTACGGGGGCGGAAGGCTACACCTTC.

This clonotype has only a few counts. This may be a read error, as it is one base from a much larger clone. A read error is likely, as this CDR3 ends without the conserved phenylalanine or tryptophan. J is TRBJ2-1 and V is TRBV12-3 or TRBV12-4; unclear D gene. The CDR3 is 14 residues long. V was shortened by 5 bases and J by 0 bases, with 8 bases between the two germline ends. CDR3 DNA: TGTGCCAGCAGTCTACGAAGCTCCTACAATGAGCAGTTCCTC. Its protein product is CASSLRSSYNEQFL.

This clonotype was detected ten times or more. The V gene is TRBV12-3 or TRBV12-4, the J gene TRBJ2-2; D gene ambiguous. With 2 bases removed from V and 4 bases from J, the gap between germline ends came to 8 bases. This CDR3 has 14 amino acids. CDR3 in DNA: TGTGCCAGCAGTTTAAGGCACCTCACCGGGGAGCTGTTTTTT. Encoded protein: CASSLRHLTGELFF.

This clonotype was counted only a few times. The chain is built from TRBV12-3 or TRBV12-4 and TRBJ1-3, with 9 positions matching TRBD1. The CDR3 length is 14 residues. Trimming removed 6 bases from V and 0 bases from J; junction bases left unmatched: 0. CDR3 protein: CASRTGGSGNTIYF. In nucleotides, the CDR3 is TGTGCCAGCAGGACAGGGGGCTCTGGAAACACCATATATTTT.

This clonotype was detected many times. CDR3 protein: CASSLRAGTSLSKTDTQYF. The CDR3 nucleotides read TGTGCCAGCAGTTTAAGGGCCGGGACTAGCCTTTCCAAGACAGATACGCAGTATTTT. The genes are TRBV28 and TRBJ2-3; 9 bases match TRBD2. Germline V CDR1 and CDR2: MDHEN, SYDVKM. This CDR3 spans 19 amino acids. J was trimmed by 3 bases and V by 2 bases; bases with no gene match: 15.

Of note for this clonotype: A much more abundant neighbour one base away suggests this may be a read error. V is TRBV12-3 or TRBV12-4 and J is TRBJ1-1, with D unclear. Trimming took off 8 bases at V and 4 bases at J, with 11 bases between the two ends. The length of the CDR3 is 12 residues. The CDR3 sequence: CASARMGTEAFF. The CDR3, as DNA: TGTGCCAGCGCCCGGATGGGCACTGAAGCTTTCTTT.

The chain uses TRBV3-1 and TRBJ2-2; 7 bases match TRBD2. V lost 2 bases and J lost 6; bases outside the gene matches: 6. The CDR3 runs to 15 residues. Germline lookup yields CDR1 LGHDT and CDR2 YNNKEL (reference sequence). Written as DNA, the CDR3 is TGTGCCAGCAGCCAACGAGGGAGGGCGGCCGGGGAGCTGTTTTTT. It specifies CASSQRGRAAGELFF.

This clonotype was counted a single time. This could be a read error, since a much larger clone is one nucleotide away. The chain couples TRBV7-2 to TRBJ2-7; D remains ambiguous. CDR3 length equals 16 residues. V was trimmed by 7 bases and J by 2 bases, leaving 21 bases between them. Germline values: CDR1 SGHTA, CDR2 FQGNSA. The CDR3 here is CASTLDPYADAYEQYF. The DNA of the CDR3 is TGTGCCAGCACCCTTGATCCTTACGCGGATGCCTACGAGCAGTACTTC.

The table lists this clonotype with many counts. The chain uses TRBV2 and TRBJ2-7, with TRBD2 matching 8 bases. Germline loops: CDR1 SNHLY, CDR2 FYNNEI. Trimming removed 5 bases from V and 5 bases from J; junction bases left unmatched: 5. The CDR3 runs 13 residues. CDR3: CASSSGSLDEQYF. The CDR3 DNA reads as TGTGCCAGCAGTAGCGGGAGTCTCGACGAGCAGTACTTC.

In its sample, this clonotype was seen many times. CDR3: CASSSPGSGANVLTF. As DNA, the CDR3 is TGTGCCAGCAGTTCCCCAGGGTCTGGGGCCAACGTCCTGACTTTC. V gene TRBV6-1 combines with J gene TRBJ2-6, with a weak D call TRBD1 (5 bases). V was shortened by 5 bases and J by 1 base, with 9 bases between the two germline ends. This CDR3 comprises 15 residues. Germline V CDR1 and CDR2: MNHNS, SASEGT.

The chain couples TRBV20-1 to TRBJ2-2, with TRBD2 matching 7 bases. Germline trimming cut 0 bases from V and 2 bases from J; bases unmatched to any gene: 6. CDR1 and CDR2 (germline): DFQATT, SNEGSKA (reference sequence). This CDR3 is built from 16 residues. The CDR3: CSARDLGGSNTGELFF. The DNA of the CDR3 is TGCAGTGCTAGAGATCTGGGCGGGAGTAACACCGGGGAGCTGTTTTTT.

J is TRBJ2-3 and V is TRBV19; D is unresolved. CDR3 length: 13 amino acids. In germline, CDR1 is LNHDA, CDR2 SQIVND (reference sequence). V lost 5 bases and J lost 4, with 10 bases in between. The CDR3 region has the DNA TGTGCCAGTAGTGCCCAGAGTTCAGATACGCAGTATTTT. Translated: CASSAQSSDTQYF.